This T cell receptor (beta chain) was profiled in a study of T cells after somatic rescue of genetic block. The assay was immunoSEQ multiplex PCR, and TCRdb's table has in-frame clones only and misses some. The table includes about 12,000 clones, over 60% detected once. The CDR3 contains 17 residues. CDR1 SGHRS and CDR2 YFSETQ come from the germline V gene. Between the trimmed V and J ends, which lost 1 base and 1 base, there was a span of 16 bases. The rearrangement joins TRBV5-1 to TRBJ2-3; D is perhaps TRBD1 or TRBD2 (6 bases each). The TCR comes from a boy between 10 and 17 years old. The material sequenced was peripheral blood mononuclear cells (PBMCs). In nucleotides, the CDR3 is TGCGCCAGCAGCTTGTTTTCGGGGGCTGGAGGCACAGATACGCAGTATTTT. This translates into CASSLFSGAGGTDTQYF.